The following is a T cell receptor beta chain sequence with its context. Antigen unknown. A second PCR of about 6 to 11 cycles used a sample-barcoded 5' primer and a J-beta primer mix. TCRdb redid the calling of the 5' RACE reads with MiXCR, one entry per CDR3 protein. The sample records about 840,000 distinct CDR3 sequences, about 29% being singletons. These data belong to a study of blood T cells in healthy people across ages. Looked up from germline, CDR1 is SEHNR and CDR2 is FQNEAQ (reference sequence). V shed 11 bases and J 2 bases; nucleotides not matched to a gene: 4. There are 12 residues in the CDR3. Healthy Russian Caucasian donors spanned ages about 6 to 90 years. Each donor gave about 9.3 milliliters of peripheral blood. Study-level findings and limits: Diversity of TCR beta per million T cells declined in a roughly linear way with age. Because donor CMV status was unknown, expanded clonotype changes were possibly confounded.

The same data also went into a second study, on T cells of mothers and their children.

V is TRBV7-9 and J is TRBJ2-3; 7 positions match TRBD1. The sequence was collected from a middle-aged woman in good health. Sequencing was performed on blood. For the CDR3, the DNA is TGTGCCGGTGGACAGGACACAGATACGCAGTATTTT. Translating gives CAGGQDTDTQYF.